This is a list of T cell receptor beta chains from one sample in a study of neurological immune-mediated disorders. TCRdb re-analysed the 5' RACE reads in MiXCR, keeping a single row per CDR3 protein. This sample has about 89,000 distinct CDR3 sequences; about 2.5% occur once, and the top ten carry roughly 1.2%. Specimen: PBMCs. The receptors shown here come from a woman in her twenties or thirties with multiple sclerosis. CDR3s include the opening cysteine and the closing phenylalanine or tryptophan. The D gene is left open where the match is weak. Rows may omit the clone size; those that give it use once, few, many or a size class.

>TRBJ2-7|TRBV20-1|-|many
TGCAGTGCTAGATCCTCCACAGATTACGAGCAGTACTTC
CSARSSTDYEQYF
>TRBJ2-1|TRBV20-1|TRBD2|many
TGCAGTGCTAGTGGCGGGAGGGCCTTCTCTGAGCAGTTCTTC
CSASGGRAFSEQFF
>TRBJ1-4|TRBV5-6|TRBD1|many
TGTGCCAGCAGCTTGATCGGGTCGGGACAGGGAGGTGAAAAACTGTTTTTT
CASSLIGSGQGGEKLFF
>TRBJ2-7|TRBV29-1|-|many
TGCAGCGTTCGTCAGGGGTTTGAGCAGTACTTC
CSVRQGFEQYF
>TRBJ2-1|TRBV9|TRBD2|many
TGTGCCAGCAGCGTCGGACTAGCGCTAAATGAGCAGTTCTTC
CASSVGLALNEQFF
>TRBJ2-5|TRBV14|-|many
TGTGCCAGCGCCGGCGGGACCCAAGAGACCCAGTACTTC
CASAGGTQETQYF
>TRBJ1-2|TRBV5-1|-|many
TGCGCCAGCAGCCGGGACATATCTAACTATGGCTACACCTTC
CASSRDISNYGYTF
>TRBJ2-7|TRBV7-3|-|many
TGTGCCAGCAGCTTAGCCCGGCGACAGAGCTCCTACGAGCAGTACTTC
CASSLARRQSSYEQYF
>TRBJ2-3|TRBV20-1|-|-
TGCAGTGCTAGAGATTTCGATACGCAGTATTTT
CSARDFDTQYF
>TRBJ1-2|TRBV27|-|many
TGTGCCAGCAGTTTATGGGACGGAGACTATGGCTACACCTTC
CASSLWDGDYGYTF
>TRBJ1-3|TRBV6-1|-|many
TGTGCCAGCAGGTCGAGGGGCAAAACTGCTGGAAACACCATATATTTT
CASRSRGKTAGNTIYF
>TRBJ2-1|TRBV20-1|TRBD2|many
TGCAGTGCCAAAAAGACTAGCGGACAACCGTCCCTCTACAATGAGCAGTTCTTC
CSAKKTSGQPSLYNEQFF
>TRBJ2-7|TRBV12-3/TRBV12-4|-|many
TGTGCCAGCAGTTTGGCGGGACCGACCAGCGAGCAGTACTTC
CASSLAGPTSEQYF
>TRBJ1-5|TRBV29-1|-|many
TGCAGCGTTGGAGAAACTAGCAATCAGCCCCAGCATTTT
CSVGETSNQPQHF
>TRBJ1-1|TRBV12-3/TRBV12-4|-|many
TGTGCCAGCAGTTTAATGGGCACTGAAGCTTTCTTT
CASSLMGTEAFF
>TRBJ2-7|TRBV7-2|-|many
TGTGCCAGCAGCTTAGCTCCCTCCGAGCAGTACTTC
CASSLAPSEQYF
>TRBJ2-1|TRBV18|TRBD1|many
TGTGCCAGCTCACCGGGACAGGCCTACTTTAATGAGCAGTTCTTC
CASSPGQAYFNEQFF
>TRBJ2-1|TRBV20-1|TRBD2|many
TGCAGTGGACAGCGGGAGGGCCACCAGTTCTTC
CSGQREGHQFF
>TRBJ2-1|TRBV12-3/TRBV12-4|-|many
TGTGCCAGCAGTTACTTCCTTGGCCGGGCTGAGCAGTTCTTC
CASSYFLGRAEQFF
>TRBJ2-1|TRBV7-9|-|many
TGTGCCAGCAGCTTAAACCCAGACAATGAGCAGTTCTTC
CASSLNPDNEQFF
>TRBJ2-3|TRBV14|TRBD1|many
TGTGCCAGCAGCTGGACAGGGGCGGCAGATACGCAGTATTTT
CASSWTGAADTQYF
>TRBJ2-7|TRBV25-1|-|many
TGTGCCAGCTCCCCCTGGGAGGAAAGGGACGAGCAGTACTTC
CASSPWEERDEQYF
>TRBJ2-1|TRBV20-1|TRBD2|many
TGCAGTGCTAGAGGTAACCTAGCGGGAGATTCTAGCAATGAGCAGTTCTTC
CSARGNLAGDSSNEQFF
>TRBJ2-5|TRBV5-1|TRBD1|many
TGCGCCAGCAGGAGGGACAGAGAAGAGACCCAGTACTTC
CASRRDREETQYF
>TRBJ2-1|TRBV5-1|-|many
TGCGCCAGCAGCCTGTACAATGAGCAGTTCTTC
CASSLYNEQFF
>TRBJ1-3|TRBV20-1|-|many
TGCAGTGCCACCCCCACGGGGGAGGCTGGAAACACCATATATTTT
CSATPTGEAGNTIYF
>TRBJ2-3|TRBV20-1|-|many
TGCAGTGCTAAACTCCCTAGCACAGATACGCAGTATTTT
CSAKLPSTDTQYF
>TRBJ2-7|TRBV7-2|TRBD2|many
TGTGCCAGCAGCTCGACTAGCGGACCCTACGAGCAGTACTTC
CASSSTSGPYEQYF
>TRBJ2-1|TRBV7-9|-|many
TGTGCCAGCAGCTTAGAGTCGGGGAACAATGAGCAGTTCTTC
CASSLESGNNEQFF
>TRBJ2-3|TRBV5-1|-|many
TGCGCCAGCAGTGGGGCGTTGAGCACAGATACGCAGTATTTT
CASSGALSTDTQYF
>TRBJ1-2|TRBV4-3|TRBD1|many
TGCGCCAGCAGCCAGACGACAGGGGCATCCTATGGCTACACCTTC
CASSQTTGASYGYTF
>TRBJ2-5|TRBV7-9|-|-
TGTGCCAGCAGCTTTTGGGGCGAGGAGAACCAGTACTTC
CASSFWGEENQYF